The TCR beta chain described here comes from a study of early T cells in non-severe SARS-CoV-2 infection. This clonotype was observed at least ten times. Germline-derived CDR1 and CDR2 are DFQATT and SNEGSKA (reference sequence). Trimming removed 6 bases from V and 0 bases from J; junction bases left unmatched: 3. The CDR3 consists of 14 residues. TCRdb recomputed calls from the 5' RACE reads with MiXCR, one row per CDR3 protein. The sample lists tens of thousands of distinct CDR3 sequences, 5.9% seen once, with 4.8% in the top ten. The chain employs TRBV20-1 and TRBJ2-2; 8 nucleotides match TRBD1. The sequenced material came from whole blood. The TCR was taken from an adult who was a healthcare worker with PCR-confirmed SARS-CoV-2 infection or an uninfected control (not recorded which). The CDR3 region is CSAQGATNTGELFF. As DNA, the CDR3 is TGCAGTGCCCAGGGGGCCACGAACACCGGGGAGCTGTTTTTT.